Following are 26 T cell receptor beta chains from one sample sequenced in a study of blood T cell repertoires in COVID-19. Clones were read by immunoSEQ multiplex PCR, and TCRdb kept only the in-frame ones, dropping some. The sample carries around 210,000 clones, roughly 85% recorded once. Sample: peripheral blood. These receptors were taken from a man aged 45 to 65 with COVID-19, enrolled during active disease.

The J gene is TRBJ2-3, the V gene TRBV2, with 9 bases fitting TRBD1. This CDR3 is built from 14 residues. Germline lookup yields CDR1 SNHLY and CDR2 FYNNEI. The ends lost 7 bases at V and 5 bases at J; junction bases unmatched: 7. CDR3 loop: CASIVQGAGDTQYF. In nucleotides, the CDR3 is TGTGCCAGCATCGTACAGGGGGCGGGAGATACGCAGTATTTT. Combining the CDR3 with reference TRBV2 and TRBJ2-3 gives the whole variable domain EPEVTQTPSHQVTQMGQEVILRCVPISNHLYFYWYRQILGQKVEFLVSFYNNEISEKSEIFDDQFSVERPDGSNFTLKIRSTKLEDSAMYFCASIVQGAGDTQYFGPGTRLTVL.

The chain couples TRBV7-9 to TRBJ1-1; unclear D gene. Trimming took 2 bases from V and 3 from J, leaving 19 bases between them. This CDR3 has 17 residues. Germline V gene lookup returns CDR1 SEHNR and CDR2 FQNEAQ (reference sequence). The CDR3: CASSLPIEWEPHTEAFF. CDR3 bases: TGTGCCAGCAGCTTACCTATCGAGTGGGAGCCCCACACTGAAGCTTTCTTT. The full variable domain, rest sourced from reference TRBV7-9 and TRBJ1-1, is DTGVSQNPRHKITKRGQNVTFRCDPISEHNRLYWYRQTLGQGPEFLTYFQNEAQLEKSRLLSDRFSAERPKGSFSTLEIQRTEQGDSAMYLCASSLPIEWEPHTEAFFGQGTRLTVV.

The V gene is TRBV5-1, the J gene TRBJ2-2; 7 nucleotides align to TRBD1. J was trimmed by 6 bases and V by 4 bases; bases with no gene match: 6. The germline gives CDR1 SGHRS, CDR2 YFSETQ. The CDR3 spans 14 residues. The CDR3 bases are TGCGCCAGCAGCCCGGGACAGATTTCCGGGGAGCTGTTTTTT. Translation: CASSPGQISGELFF.

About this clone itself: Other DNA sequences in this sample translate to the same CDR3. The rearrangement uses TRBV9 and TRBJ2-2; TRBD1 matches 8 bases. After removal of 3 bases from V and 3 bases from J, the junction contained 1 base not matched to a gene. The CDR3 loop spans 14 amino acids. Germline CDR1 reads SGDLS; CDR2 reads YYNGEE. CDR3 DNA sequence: TGTGCCAGCAGCGGGACAGGGTACACCGGGGAGCTGTTTTTT. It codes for CASSGTGYTGELFF.

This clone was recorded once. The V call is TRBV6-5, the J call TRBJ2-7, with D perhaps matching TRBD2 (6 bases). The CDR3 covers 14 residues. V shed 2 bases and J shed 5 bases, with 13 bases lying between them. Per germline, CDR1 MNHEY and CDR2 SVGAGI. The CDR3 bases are TGTGCCAGCAGTTACGACCAGGGAGGTGACGAGCAGTACTTC. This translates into CASSYDQGGDEQYF.

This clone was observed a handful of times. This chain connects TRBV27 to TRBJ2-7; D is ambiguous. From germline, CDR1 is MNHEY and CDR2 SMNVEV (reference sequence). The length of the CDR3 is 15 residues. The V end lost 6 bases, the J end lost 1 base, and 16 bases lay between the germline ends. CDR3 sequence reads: CASSYYLTPSYEQYF. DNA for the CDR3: TGTGCCAGCAGCTATTATCTGACACCATCCTACGAGCAGTACTTC.

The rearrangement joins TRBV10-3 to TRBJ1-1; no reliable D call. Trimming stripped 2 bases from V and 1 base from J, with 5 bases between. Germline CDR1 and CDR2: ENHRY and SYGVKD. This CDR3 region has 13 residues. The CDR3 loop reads CAISEGENTEAFF. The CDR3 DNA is TGTGCCATCAGTGAGGGAGAGAACACTGAAGCTTTCTTT.

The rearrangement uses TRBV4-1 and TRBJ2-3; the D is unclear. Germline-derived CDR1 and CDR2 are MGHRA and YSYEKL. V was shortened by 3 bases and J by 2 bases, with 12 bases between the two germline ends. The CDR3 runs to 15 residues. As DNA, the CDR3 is TGCGCCAGCAGCCAGGGCAGCCGAGACACAGATACGCAGTATTTT. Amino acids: CASSQGSRDTDTQYF.

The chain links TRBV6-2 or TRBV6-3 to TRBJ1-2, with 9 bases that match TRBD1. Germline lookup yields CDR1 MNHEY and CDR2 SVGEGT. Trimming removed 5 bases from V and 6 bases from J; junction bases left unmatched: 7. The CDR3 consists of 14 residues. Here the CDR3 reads CASSKGQGTHGYTF. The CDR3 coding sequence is TGTGCCAGCAGTAAGGGACAGGGAACCCATGGCTACACCTTC.

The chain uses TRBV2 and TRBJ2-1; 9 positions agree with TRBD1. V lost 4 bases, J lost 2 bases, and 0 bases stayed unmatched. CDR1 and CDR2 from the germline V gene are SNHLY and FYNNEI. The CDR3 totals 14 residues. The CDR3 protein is CASSGQGAYNEQFF. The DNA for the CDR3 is TGTGCCAGCAGTGGACAGGGGGCCTACAATGAGCAGTTCTTC. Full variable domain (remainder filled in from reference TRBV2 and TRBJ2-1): EPEVTQTPSHQVTQMGQEVILRCVPISNHLYFYWYRQILGQKVEFLVSFYNNEISEKSEIFDDQFSVERPDGSNFTLKIRSTKLEDSAMYFCASSGQGAYNEQFFGPGTRLTVL.

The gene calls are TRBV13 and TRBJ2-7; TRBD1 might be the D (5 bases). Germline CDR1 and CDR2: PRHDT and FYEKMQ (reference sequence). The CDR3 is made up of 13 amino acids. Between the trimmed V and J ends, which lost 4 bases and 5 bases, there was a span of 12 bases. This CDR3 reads CASSSDRADEQYF. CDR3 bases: TGTGCCAGCAGCTCTGACAGAGCTGACGAGCAGTACTTC.

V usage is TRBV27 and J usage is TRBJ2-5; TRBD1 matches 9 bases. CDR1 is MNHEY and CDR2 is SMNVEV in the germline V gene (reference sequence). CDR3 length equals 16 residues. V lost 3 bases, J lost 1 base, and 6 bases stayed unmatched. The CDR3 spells CASSFYRGQGQETQYF. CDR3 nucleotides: TGTGCCAGCAGTTTCTACCGGGGACAGGGCCAAGAGACCCAGTACTTC.

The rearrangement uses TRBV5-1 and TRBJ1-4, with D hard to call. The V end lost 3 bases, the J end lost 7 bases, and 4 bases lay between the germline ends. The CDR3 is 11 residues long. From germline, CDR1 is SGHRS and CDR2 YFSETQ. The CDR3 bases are TGCGCCAGCAGCTACGGTGAAAAACTGTTTTTT. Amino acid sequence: CASSYGEKLFF. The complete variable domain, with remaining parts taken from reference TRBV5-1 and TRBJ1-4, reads KAGVTQTPRYLIKTRGQQVTLSCSPISGHRSVSWYQQTPGQGLQFLFEYFSETQRNKGNFPGRFSGRQFSNSRSEMNVSTLELGDSALYLCASSYGEKLFFGSGTQLSVL.

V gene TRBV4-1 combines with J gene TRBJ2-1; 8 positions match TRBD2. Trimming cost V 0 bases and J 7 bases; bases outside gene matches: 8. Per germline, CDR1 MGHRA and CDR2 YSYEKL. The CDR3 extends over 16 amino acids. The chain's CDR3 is CASSQDPSGGVNEQFF. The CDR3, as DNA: TGCGCCAGCAGCCAAGATCCTTCGGGAGGGGTTAATGAGCAGTTCTTC.

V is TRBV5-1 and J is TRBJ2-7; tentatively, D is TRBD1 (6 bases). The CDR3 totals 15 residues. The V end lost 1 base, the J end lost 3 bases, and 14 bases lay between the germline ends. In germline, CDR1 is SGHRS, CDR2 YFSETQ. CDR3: CASSLPRGESYEQYF. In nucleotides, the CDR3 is TGCGCCAGCAGCTTGCCCAGGGGCGAAAGCTACGAGCAGTACTTC.

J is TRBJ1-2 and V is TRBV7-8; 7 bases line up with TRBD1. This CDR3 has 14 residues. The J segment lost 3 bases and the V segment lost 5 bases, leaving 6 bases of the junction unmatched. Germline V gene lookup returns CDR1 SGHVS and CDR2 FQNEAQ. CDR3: CASSIRDRYYGYTF. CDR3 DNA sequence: TGTGCCAGCAGCATCCGGGACAGATACTATGGCTACACCTTC. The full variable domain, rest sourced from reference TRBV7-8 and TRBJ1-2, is GAGVSQSPRYKVAKRGQDVALRCDPISGHVSLFWYQQALGQGPEFLTYFQNEAQLDKSGLPSDRFFAERPEGSVSTLKIQRTQQEDSAVYLCASSIRDRYYGYTFGSGTRLTVV.

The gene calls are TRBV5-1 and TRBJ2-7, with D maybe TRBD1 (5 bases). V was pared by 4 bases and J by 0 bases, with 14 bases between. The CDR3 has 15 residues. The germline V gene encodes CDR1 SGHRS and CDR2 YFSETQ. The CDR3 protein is CASSPPVTASYEQYF. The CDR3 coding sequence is TGCGCCAGCAGCCCCCCCGTGACAGCCTCCTACGAGCAGTACTTC.

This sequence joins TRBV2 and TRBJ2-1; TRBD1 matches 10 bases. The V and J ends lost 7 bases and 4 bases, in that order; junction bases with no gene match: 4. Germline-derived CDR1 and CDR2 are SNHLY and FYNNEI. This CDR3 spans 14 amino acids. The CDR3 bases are TGTGCCAGCACTTGGACAGGGGGATACAATGAGCAGTTCTTC. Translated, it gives CASTWTGGYNEQFF.

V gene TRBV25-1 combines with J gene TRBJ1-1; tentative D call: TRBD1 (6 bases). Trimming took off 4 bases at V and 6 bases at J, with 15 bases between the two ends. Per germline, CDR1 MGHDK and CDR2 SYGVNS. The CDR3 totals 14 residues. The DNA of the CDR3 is TGTGCCAGCAGTGGGGACACGAGTTACTCTGAAGCTTTCTTT. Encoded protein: CASSGDTSYSEAFF.

The CDR3 protein is CASSLNRDSGTGELFF. The CDR3 bases are TGTGCCAGCAGTTTAAATAGGGACTCGGGGACCGGGGAGCTGTTTTTT. V gene TRBV28 combines with J gene TRBJ2-2; D possibly corresponds to TRBD2 (6 bases). CDR1 is MDHEN and CDR2 is SYDVKM in the germline V gene. The CDR3 has 16 amino acids. Between the trimmed V and J ends, which lost 2 bases and 5 bases, there was a span of 15 bases.

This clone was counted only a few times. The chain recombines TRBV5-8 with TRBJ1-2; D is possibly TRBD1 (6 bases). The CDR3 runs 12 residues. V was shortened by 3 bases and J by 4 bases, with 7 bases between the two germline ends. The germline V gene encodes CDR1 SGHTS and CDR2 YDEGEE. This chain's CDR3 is CASSWTVYGYTF. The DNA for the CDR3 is TGTGCCAGCAGCTGGACAGTCTATGGCTACACCTTC.

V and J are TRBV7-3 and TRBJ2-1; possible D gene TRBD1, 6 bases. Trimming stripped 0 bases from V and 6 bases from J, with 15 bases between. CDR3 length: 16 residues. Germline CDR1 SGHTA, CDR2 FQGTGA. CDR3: CASSLTSAGTRNEQFF. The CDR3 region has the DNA TGTGCCAGCAGCTTAACGTCAGCCGGGACACGCAATGAGCAGTTCTTC. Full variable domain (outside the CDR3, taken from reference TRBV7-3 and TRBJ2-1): GAGVSQTPSNKVTEKGKYVELRCDPISGHTALYWYRQSLGQGPEFLIYFQGTGAADDSGLPNDRFFAVRPEGSVSTLKIQRTERGDSAVYLCASSLTSAGTRNEQFFGPGTRLTVL.

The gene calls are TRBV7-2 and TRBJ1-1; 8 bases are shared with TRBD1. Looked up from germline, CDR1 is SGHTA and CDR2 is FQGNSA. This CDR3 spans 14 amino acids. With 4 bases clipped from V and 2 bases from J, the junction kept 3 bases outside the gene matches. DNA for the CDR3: TGTGCCAGCAGCTCGGACAGGGACAACACTGAAGCTTTCTTT. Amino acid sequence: CASSSDRDNTEAFF. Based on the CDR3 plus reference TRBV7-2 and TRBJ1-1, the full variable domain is GAGVSQSPSNKVTEKGKDVELRCDPISGHTALYWYRQSLGQGLEFLIYFQGNSAPDKSGLPSDRFSAERTGGSVSTLTIQRTQQEDSAVYLCASSSDRDNTEAFFGQGTRLTVV.

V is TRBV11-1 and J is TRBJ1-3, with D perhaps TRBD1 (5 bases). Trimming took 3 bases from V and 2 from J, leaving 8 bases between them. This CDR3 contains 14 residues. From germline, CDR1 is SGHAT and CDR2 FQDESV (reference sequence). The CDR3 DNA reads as TGTGCCAGCAGCTTCCAGGGTACTGGAAACACCATATATTTT. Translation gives CASSFQGTGNTIYF.

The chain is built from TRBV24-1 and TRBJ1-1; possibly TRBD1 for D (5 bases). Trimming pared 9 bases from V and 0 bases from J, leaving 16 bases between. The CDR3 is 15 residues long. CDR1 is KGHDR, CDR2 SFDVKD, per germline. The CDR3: CATPKHTGMNTEAFF. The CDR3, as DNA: TGTGCCACCCCCAAGCACACAGGAATGAACACTGAAGCTTTCTTT.

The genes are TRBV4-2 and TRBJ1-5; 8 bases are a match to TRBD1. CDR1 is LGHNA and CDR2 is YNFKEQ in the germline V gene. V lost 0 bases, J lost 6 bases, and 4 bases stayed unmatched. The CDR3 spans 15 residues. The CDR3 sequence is CASSQEFTGGQPQHF. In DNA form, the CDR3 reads TGTGCCAGCAGCCAAGAATTTACAGGGGGTCAGCCCCAGCATTTT.